Shown below are 23 T cell receptor beta chains from a single sample sequenced in a study of blood T cells in healthy people across ages. Combining a sample-barcoded 5' primer with a J-beta primer mix, a second PCR ran for 7 to 11 cycles. TCRdb called the 5' RACE reads again in MiXCR, with one record for every CDR3 protein. The data contain approximately 690,000 distinct CDR3 sequences, 40% to 45% of them seen just once; the ten biggest clones take up around 30%. The sample consisted of blood. The source is a man at least 80 years old in good health.

The chain joins TRBV4-2 to TRBJ2-1; 10 nucleotides align to TRBD2. CDR3 length equals 19 residues. Germline CDR1 LGHNA, CDR2 YNFKEQ. Germline trimming cut 3 bases from V and 1 base from J; bases unmatched to any gene: 12. The CDR3 bases are TGTGCCAGCAGCCAGACCGGAGCTAGCGGGGGTGGGTCCTACAATGAGCAGTTCTTC. Protein: CASSQTGASGGGSYNEQFF.

This clonotype was detected ten times or more. This chain links TRBV7-2 with TRBJ2-3; perhaps D is TRBD1 or TRBD2 (5 bases each). Germline loops: CDR1 SGHTA, CDR2 FQGNSA. The ends were cut back, 4 bases at V and 14 bases at J, with 22 bases in the middle. The length of the CDR3 is 14 residues. DNA for the CDR3: TGTGCCAGCAGCTCGCCCCGGGACCCCAAGGTTCCGTATTTT. It codes for CASSSPRDPKVPYF.

This clonotype appeared a few times. This sequence joins TRBV20-1 and TRBJ2-5; 7 bases map to TRBD2. The DNA end is more similar to TRBJ2-7, so the J call may be wrong. The CDR3 has 15 amino acids. Germline CDR1 DFQATT, CDR2 SNEGSKA (reference sequence). CDR3 loop: CSARGMAGVQDEQYF. The CDR3 DNA reads as TGCAGTGCTAGAGGAATGGCGGGAGTCCAGGACGAGCAGTACTTC.

This clonotype was seen many times. The gene calls are TRBV5-1 and TRBJ2-3, with D perhaps assigned TRBD1 or TRBD2 (5 bases each). CDR3 length: 14 residues. Per germline, CDR1 SGHRS and CDR2 YFSETQ. The germline V and J ends were trimmed by 7 bases and 6 bases, with 18 bases remaining between them. This CDR3 reads CASSRDSPGDTQYF. The CDR3 DNA sequence: TGCGCCAGCTCCCGGGATTCACCAGGGGATACGCAGTATTTT.

Points on this clonotype: At one end the junction does not follow the germline gene, possibly because of a read error. The chain links TRBV10-3 to TRBJ2-5; 10 bases are a match to TRBD1. This CDR3 comprises 14 residues. The germline CDR1 and CDR2 sequences are ENHRY and SYGVKD. The CDR3 coding sequence is TGTGCCATCAGGGCCGGGACAGGGGAAGAGCCCCAGTACTTC. It is translated as CAIRAGTGEEPQYF.

The chain recombines TRBV29-1 with TRBJ1-5; TRBD1 agrees at 7 bases. Trimming at V came to 7 bases and at J to 2 bases, leaving 8 bases not matched to a gene. The germline gives CDR1 SQVTM, CDR2 ANQGSEA. The CDR3 totals 14 residues. In nucleotides, the CDR3 is TGCAGCGCCCAGACAGGGATGGGCAATCAGCCCCAGCATTTT. Protein sequence: CSAQTGMGNQPQHF.

As concerns this clonotype: This may be a read error, as it is one base from a much larger clone. CDR3 sequence (DNA): TGTGCCATCAGTGAGTCTGAGGGGTCGGACAACTCCGACGAGCAGTACTTC. Residues: CAISESEGSDNSDEQYF. The chain has TRBV10-3 and TRBJ2-4, with D possibly called TRBD1 or TRBD2 (5 bases each). The DNA end is more similar to TRBJ2-7, so the J call may be wrong. CDR1 and CDR2 (germline): ENHRY, SYGVKD. The CDR3 spans 17 residues.

This clonotype has a handful of counts. The chain combines TRBV7-2 with TRBJ2-7; the D gene could be TRBD1 or TRBD2 (5 bases each). The CDR3 consists of 14 residues. From germline, CDR1 is SGHTA and CDR2 FQGNSA. Deletions cut 5 bases from V and 0 bases from J, with 11 bases between. The CDR3 DNA reads as TGTGCCAGCAGCCGGGACGCCAGCTCCTACGAGCAGTACTTC. This codes for CASSRDASSYEQYF.

This rearrangement joins TRBV2 to TRBJ1-1; D possibly corresponds to TRBD1 (6 bases). The CDR3 totals 14 residues. Trimming cost V 6 bases and J 5 bases, with 16 bases left between them. Germline CDR1 is SNHLY and CDR2 is FYNNEI. The CDR3, as DNA: TGTGCCAGCAGGGTCGGGGGGCAGGGGACTGAAGCTTTCTTT. Encoded protein: CASRVGGQGTEAFF.

This rearrangement joins TRBV7-2 to TRBJ2-7, with D possibly matching TRBD1 (5 bases). The CDR3 spans 15 residues. V lost 1 base, J lost 2 bases, and 12 bases lay in between. In germline, CDR1 is SGHTA, CDR2 FQGNSA. The CDR3 nucleotides are TGTGCCAGCAGCTTAGAGTTGGACACCGCCTACGAGCAGTACTTC. This sequence encodes CASSLELDTAYEQYF.

In DNA form, the CDR3 reads TGTGCCAGTACCCAGGACAGGATCTACAATGAGCAGTACTTC. It codes for CASTQDRIYNEQYF. V gene TRBV19 combines with J gene TRBJ2-7; 7 nucleotides line up with TRBD1. The length of the CDR3 is 14 residues. The V gene end was trimmed by 7 bases and the J gene end by 7 bases; junction bases not matched to a gene: 13. CDR1 and CDR2 (germline): LNHDA, SQIVND (reference sequence).

The DNA of the CDR3 is TGTGCCAGCAGCTCATCAACTAGCGTTTGGTACAATGAGCAGTTCTTC. Its protein product is CASSSSTSVWYNEQFF. The chain is built from TRBV6-1 and TRBJ2-1; 7 positions match TRBD2. The CDR3 has 16 amino acids. Losses at the gene ends were 6 bases for V and 4 bases for J; bases not matched to a gene: 12. Germline V gives CDR1 MNHNS, CDR2 SASEGT.

The chain is built from TRBV28 and TRBJ2-3; D is perhaps TRBD1 (5 bases). The CDR3 loop spans 16 amino acids. Looked up from germline, CDR1 is MDHEN and CDR2 is SYDVKM. V was clipped by 6 bases and J by 2 bases, with 18 bases between them. The CDR3: CASRPLDMEFTDTQYF. In DNA form, the CDR3 reads TGTGCCAGCAGGCCCCTGGACATGGAGTTCACAGATACGCAGTATTTT.

This clonotype was picked up one time. The rearrangement joins TRBV4-2 to TRBJ2-7; D unclear. Between the trimmed V and J ends, which lost 4 bases and 3 bases, there was a span of 13 bases. CDR1 is LGHNA and CDR2 is YNFKEQ in the germline V gene. CDR3 length: 14 amino acids. CDR3 nucleotides: TGTGCCAGCAGCCCATGGGAAGGCCTCTACGAGCAGTACTTC. Translated: CASSPWEGLYEQYF.

The sample holds a few counts of this clonotype. V usage is TRBV4-3 and J usage is TRBJ1-1; no reliable D call. With 0 bases removed from V and 3 bases from J, the gap between germline ends came to 5 bases. The CDR3 has 13 amino acids. Germline assignment: CDR1 LGHNA and CDR2 YSLEER. This CDR3 reads CASSQEHDTEAFF. The DNA for the CDR3 is TGCGCCAGCAGCCAAGAACACGACACTGAAGCTTTCTTT.

This clonotype was picked up one time. The chain links TRBV6-2 or TRBV6-3 to TRBJ2-5, with TRBD1 matching 7 bases. The closer fit of TRBJ2-7 to the DNA end suggests the J call may be wrong. Germline lookup yields CDR1 MNHEY and CDR2 SVGEGT. The CDR3 consists of 14 residues. CDR3 DNA sequence: TGTGCCAGCGGAGAGACAGGGCCGACCTACGAGCAGTACTTC. This gives the protein CASGETGPTYEQYF.

V gene TRBV7-3 combines with J gene TRBJ2-5; unclear D gene. Trimming pared 5 bases from V and 3 bases from J, leaving 10 bases between. CDR1 is SGHTA, CDR2 FQGTGA, per germline. CDR3 length: 13 amino acids. CDR3 DNA sequence: TGTGCCAGCAGCGATACTTCCAAAGAGACCCAGTACTTC. Protein: CASSDTSKETQYF.

The rearrangement joins TRBV7-9 to TRBJ2-1, with D perhaps TRBD2 (6 bases). V lost 11 bases, J lost 5 bases, and 16 bases lay in between. From germline, CDR1 is SEHNR and CDR2 FQNEAQ (reference sequence). The CDR3 totals 13 residues. CDR3 bases: TGTGCCTGCCCCGGGAGATCAAACAATGAGCAGTTCTTC. Protein: CACPGRSNNEQFF.

The chain recombines TRBV4-2 with TRBJ1-1, with D tentatively TRBD1 (6 bases). This CDR3 has 14 amino acids. Trimming pared 0 bases from V and 4 bases from J, leaving 9 bases between. CDR1 is LGHNA, CDR2 YNFKEQ, per germline. In DNA, the CDR3 is TGTGCCAGCAGCCAAGAGGGGGCCGGCACTGAAGCTTTCTTT. It is translated as CASSQEGAGTEAFF.

This chain joins TRBV5-1 and TRBJ2-5; D gene unclear. From germline, CDR1 is SGHRS and CDR2 YFSETQ. This CDR3 comprises 12 residues. V was pared by 4 bases and J by 0 bases, with 4 bases between. Here the CDR3 reads CASSMYQETQYF. CDR3 sequence (DNA): TGCGCCAGCAGCATGTACCAAGAGACCCAGTACTTC.

This clonotype was picked up a small number of times. This chain uses TRBV5-1 with TRBJ1-2; D gene ambiguous. Germline CDR1 and CDR2: SGHRS and YFSETQ. Trimming took off 4 bases at V and 2 bases at J, with 15 bases between the two ends. CDR3 length: 15 residues. The CDR3 coding sequence is TGCGCCAGCAGCCTTGACGGGGTCATAAACTATGGCTACACCTTC. It yields the protein CASSLDGVINYGYTF.

The gene calls are TRBV29-1 and TRBJ1-5; D ambiguous. Between the trimmed V and J ends, which lost 4 bases and 9 bases, there was a span of 19 bases. This CDR3 has 14 amino acids. Germline CDR1 reads SQVTM; CDR2 reads ANQGSEA. The CDR3 DNA is TGCAGCGTTGCCACTGAAGGGAATAGTCGGCCCCAGCATTTT. This sequence encodes CSVATEGNSRPQHF.

The sample holds many counts of this clonotype. This chain's CDR3 is CASSYPPAGEENIQYF. The DNA for the CDR3 is TGTGCCAGCAGTTACCCACCCGCGGGTGAGGAAAACATTCAGTACTTC. This sequence joins TRBV6-2 or TRBV6-3 and TRBJ2-4; D may be TRBD2 (5 bases). The germline V and J ends were trimmed by 2 bases and 5 bases, with 16 bases remaining between them. The length of the CDR3 is 16 residues. The germline V gene has CDR1 MNHEY and CDR2 SVGEGT.